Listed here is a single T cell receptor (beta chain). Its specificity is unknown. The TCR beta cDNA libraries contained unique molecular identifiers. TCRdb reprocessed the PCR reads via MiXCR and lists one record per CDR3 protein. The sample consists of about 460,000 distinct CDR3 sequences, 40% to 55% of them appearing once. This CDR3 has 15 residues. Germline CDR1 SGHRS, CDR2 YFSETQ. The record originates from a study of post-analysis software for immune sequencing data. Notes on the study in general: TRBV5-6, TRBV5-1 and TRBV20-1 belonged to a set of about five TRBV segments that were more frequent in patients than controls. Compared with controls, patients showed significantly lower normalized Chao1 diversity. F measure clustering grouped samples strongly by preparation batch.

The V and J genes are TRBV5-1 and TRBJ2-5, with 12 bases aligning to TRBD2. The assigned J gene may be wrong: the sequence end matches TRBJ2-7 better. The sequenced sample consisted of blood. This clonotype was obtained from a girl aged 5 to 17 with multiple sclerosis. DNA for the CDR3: TGCGCCAGCAGCGTGACTAGCGGGAGAACCTACGAGCAGTACTTC. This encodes CASSVTSGRTYEQYF.